This T cell receptor beta chain was recovered during a study of blood T cell repertoires in COVID-19. About the study: T cells, B-cell-depleted T cells, or PBMCs supplied cDNA or gDNA.

The CDR3 spans 15 residues. Germline-derived CDR1 and CDR2 are MNHEY and SVGEGT. J was trimmed by 2 bases and V by 6 bases; bases with no gene match: 7. Profiled with immunoSEQ multiplex PCR; TCRdb holds only in-frame clones, not every one. The data show 40,000 to 45,000 clones, with 90% seen just once and over 5% held by the top ten. The sequence was obtained from a human donor in a cohort sampled during active COVID-19. Input material: peripheral blood. This chain joins TRBV6-2 or TRBV6-3 and TRBJ1-5; 7 bases fit TRBD1. The CDR3 DNA sequence: TGTGCCAGCAGCACGACAGGGAGAGGCAATCAGCCCCAGCATTTT. It specifies CASSTTGRGNQPQHF.